Below are 28 T cell receptor beta chains sequenced from a single sample in a study of T cells expressing NK-cell markers. TCRdb reprocessed the 5' RACE reads and keeps a single row for each CDR3 protein, giving no DNA. The table counts approximately 150,000 distinct CDR3 sequences; approximately 12% lies in the top ten. The sample comprised blood T cells: a sorted CD56 or NKG2C T cell subset, CD4+ or CD8+ T cells, or bulk PBMC T cells (not recorded which). These receptors originate from a man between 18 and 35 years old in good health.

The chain employs TRBV27 and TRBJ2-7. The CDR3 extends over 14 amino acids. In germline, CDR1 is MNHEY, CDR2 SMNVEV (reference sequence). CDR3 sequence: CASSLSGVPYEQYF.

The CDR3 sequence: CAWSDGTDEKLFF. This chain connects TRBV30 to TRBJ1-4; without DNA, the TCRdb call of TRBD1 cannot be checked. The length of the CDR3 is 13 residues. Germline V gene lookup returns CDR1 GTSNPN and CDR2 SVGIG (reference sequence).

The chain links TRBV25-1 to TRBJ2-2; the TRBD2 assignment by TCRdb is unverifiable without DNA. In germline, CDR1 is MGHDK, CDR2 SYGVNS. The CDR3 runs to 12 residues. CDR3 region: CASRVGPGELFF.

The chain combines TRBV2 with TRBJ1-1; TCRdb proposes TRBD1, but this gene call is untestable without DNA. This CDR3 spans 14 amino acids. Germline V gene data show CDR1 as SNHLY and CDR2 as FYNNEI. The CDR3 sequence is CASTRRAGFTEAFF.

The gene calls are TRBV7-9 and TRBJ1-3. In germline, CDR1 is SEHNR, CDR2 FQNEAQ (reference sequence). The CDR3 runs to 12 residues. The CDR3 sequence is CASSFRGNTIYF.

The chain carries TRBV5-6 and TRBJ2-6; TCRdb indicates TRBD1, and absent DNA this call remains unverified. Germline CDR1 reads SGHDT; CDR2 reads YYEEEE. The CDR3 contains 17 residues. The chain's CDR3 is CASSLVGQPSGANVLTF. Combining the CDR3 with reference TRBV5-6 and TRBJ2-6 gives the whole variable domain DAGVTQSPTHLIKTRGQQVTLRCSPKSGHDTVSWYQQALGQGPQFIFQYYEEEERQRGNFPDRFSGHQFPNYSSELNVNALLLGDSALYLCASSLVGQPSGANVLTFGAGSRLTVL.

The chain carries TRBV28 and TRBJ2-7; TCRdb's D gene call, TRBD1, goes unchecked for lack of DNA. The CDR3 is 15 residues long. Germline assignment: CDR1 MDHEN and CDR2 SYDVKM. CDR3 region: CASNLNRDRSYEQYF.

This chain joins TRBV3-1 and TRBJ2-7; TCRdb returns TRBD1, unconfirmable since there is no DNA. This CDR3 contains 16 residues. Per germline, CDR1 LGHDT and CDR2 YNNKEL (reference sequence). The CDR3 is CASSQDSDPRGYEQYF.

V gene TRBV7-3 combines with J gene TRBJ2-1; TCRdb picks TRBD1, but there is no DNA to check that call. The CDR3 consists of 16 residues. Germline V lookup: CDR1 SGHTA, CDR2 FQGTGA. CDR3 protein: CASSLWGTGNDNEQFF.

The chain carries TRBV4-1 and TRBJ2-1. The germline V gene has CDR1 MGHRA and CDR2 YSYEKL. The CDR3 covers 17 residues. CDR3 region: CASSQDLGMGSYNEQFF.

V usage is TRBV4-1 and J usage is TRBJ2-1; TCRdb indicates TRBD2, and absent DNA this call remains unverified. Germline CDR1 reads MGHRA; CDR2 reads YSYEKL. CDR3 length: 17 residues. CDR3 in amino acids: CASSQGLGVEGLNEQFF.

This chain joins TRBV27 and TRBJ2-1; TCRdb indicates TRBD2, and absent DNA this call remains unverified. This CDR3 has 16 amino acids. The germline CDR1 and CDR2 sequences are MNHEY and SMNVEV (reference sequence). The chain's CDR3 is CASSWTRPAGPGVQFF.

The rearrangement links TRBV24-1 to TRBJ1-2; the TRBD1 assignment by TCRdb is unverifiable without DNA. CDR3 size: 11 residues. CDR1 KGHDR and CDR2 SFDVKD come from the germline V gene. The CDR3 is CATSAGNGYTF.

The V call is TRBV11-2, the J call TRBJ2-3; TCRdb indicates TRBD1, and absent DNA this call remains unverified. There are 14 residues in the CDR3. The germline CDR1 and CDR2 sequences are SGHAT and FQNNGV. The chain's CDR3 is CASSRQGATDTQYF.

The CDR3 reads CASSTGDILGYTF. J is TRBJ1-2 and V is TRBV19; the D call of TRBD1 rests on TCRdb alone, since no DNA is present to check it. Germline CDR1 LNHDA, CDR2 SQIVND (reference sequence). The CDR3 is made up of 13 amino acids.

The chain has TRBV3-1 and TRBJ2-5. CDR3 size: 13 residues. Germline V gene lookup returns CDR1 LGHDT and CDR2 YNNKEL (reference sequence). CDR3 residues: CASSQASGETQYF.

The V call is TRBV19, the J call TRBJ1-1. Germline V gives CDR1 LNHDA, CDR2 SQIVND (reference sequence). CDR3 length: 12 amino acids. The CDR3 spells CASSIPDTEAFF.

This sequence joins TRBV27 and TRBJ2-5; the TCRdb D gene call, TRBD1, has no DNA to confirm it. CDR3 length: 14 amino acids. CDR1 and CDR2 (germline): MNHEY, SMNVEV (reference sequence). The CDR3 sequence is CASSLGTEQETQYF.

This chain links TRBV11-1 with TRBJ2-5; TCRdb names TRBD2, which stays unverified in the absence of DNA. In germline, CDR1 is SGHAT, CDR2 FQDESV (reference sequence). The CDR3 runs 17 residues. Here the CDR3 reads CASSLGLSGLNQETQYF.

This chain joins TRBV12-3 or TRBV12-4 and TRBJ2-1; TCRdb's D call, TRBD2, is unchecked because there is no DNA. The CDR3 runs to 16 residues. CDR3: CASSSLQTSGSLEQFF.

The V gene is TRBV5-6, the J gene TRBJ1-5; TCRdb names TRBD1, which stays unverified in the absence of DNA. The CDR3 spans 13 residues. CDR1 and CDR2 (germline): SGHDT, YYEEEE. CDR3 residues: CASSIAGGLSQHF.

The CDR3 spells CASSPGGNIQYF. The rearrangement uses TRBV5-6 and TRBJ2-4; TCRdb returns TRBD1, unconfirmable since there is no DNA. This CDR3 contains 12 residues. Germline CDR1 SGHDT, CDR2 YYEEEE.

The chain couples TRBV11-2 to TRBJ2-3. Germline CDR1 SGHAT, CDR2 FQNNGV. This CDR3 is 14 amino acids long. The CDR3 is CASSPPDLLDTQYF.

The CDR3 reads CASSANRGLNTGELFF. This sequence joins TRBV7-9 and TRBJ2-2; TCRdb lists TRBD1, though no DNA is available to test this call. Germline CDR1 SEHNR, CDR2 FQNEAQ (reference sequence). The CDR3 is 16 amino acids.

The chain links TRBV13 to TRBJ2-3; the TCRdb call, TRBD2, lacks DNA for checking. This CDR3 region has 16 residues. Germline CDR1 reads PRHDT; CDR2 reads FYEKMQ (reference sequence). CDR3 sequence: CASSSGLAGVTDTQYF.

The chain couples TRBV6-1 to TRBJ2-1. The CDR3 has 13 amino acids. Germline lookup yields CDR1 MNHNS and CDR2 SASEGT. Here the CDR3 reads CASTDTLHGEQFF.

The chain links TRBV20-1 to TRBJ2-1. The CDR3 loop spans 15 amino acids. In germline, CDR1 is DFQATT, CDR2 SNEGSKA (reference sequence). The CDR3 sequence is CSAKTWTTASWEQFF.

The chain uses TRBV4-1 and TRBJ2-1. CDR1 and CDR2 from the germline V gene are MGHRA and YSYEKL. The CDR3 loop spans 15 amino acids. The CDR3 region is CASSQARSGADEQFF.